This passage covers 17 T cell receptor beta chains from one sample sequenced in a study of radiation and T cells in renal cell carcinoma. TCRdb's table, derived via immunoSEQ multiplex PCR, lists solely in-frame clones and lacks some. The sample comprises about 150,000 clones, approximately 86% of which are singletons, and under 15% rests with the top ten. Specified time point: blood 2 weeks post-SBRT. Treatment specified: 15 Gy SBRT to primary tumor, nephrectomy 4 weeks later. Sequencing used blood, obtained from a patient whose treatment included radiotherapy and nephrectomy. The receptors here all came from a woman between 50 and 59 years old with renal cell carcinoma.

The J gene is TRBJ1-1, the V gene TRBV5-4, with 7 bases lining up with TRBD1. The CDR3 sequence is 15 residues long. CDR1 is SGHNT and CDR2 is YYREEE in the germline V gene (reference sequence). V trimming: 4 bases; J trimming: 0 bases; junction bases outside the gene matches: 6. The CDR3, as DNA: TGTGCCAGCAGCAGAGACGGACAGGTGAACACTGAAGCTTTCTTT. Protein sequence: CASSRDGQVNTEAFF.

The chain uses TRBV7-2 and TRBJ2-1; the D gene is possibly TRBD2 (5 bases). The CDR3 is 13 amino acids. The germline gives CDR1 SGHTA, CDR2 FQGNSA. V shed 1 base and J shed 8 bases, with 9 bases lying between them. The CDR3 is CASSLVLRDEQFF. CDR3 bases: TGTGCCAGCAGCTTAGTGCTGAGGGATGAGCAGTTCTTC.

This rearrangement joins TRBV5-1 to TRBJ1-1, with D possibly matching TRBD1 (6 bases). This CDR3 region has 15 residues. Germline CDR1 is SGHRS and CDR2 is YFSETQ. Deletions cut 0 bases from V and 5 bases from J, with 14 bases between. CDR3 nucleotides: TGCGCCAGCAGCTTGGAAGCAGGGGAAGGGACTGAAGCTTTCTTT. This codes for CASSLEAGEGTEAFF.

The chain employs TRBV30 and TRBJ2-1; possible D gene TRBD1, 5 bases. The CDR3 is 9 amino acids. V was cut by 8 bases and J by 10 bases, with 9 bases left in between. Germline V gene lookup returns CDR1 GTSNPN and CDR2 SVGIG (reference sequence). This CDR3 is CAAHREQFF. CDR3 coding DNA: TGTGCCGCACACAGGGAGCAGTTCTTC.

This chain uses TRBV6-5 with TRBJ2-7, with TRBD1 as a possible D gene (7 bases). This CDR3 has 15 amino acids. CDR1 and CDR2 from the germline V gene are MNHEY and SVGAGI. V was clipped by 9 bases and J by 3 bases, with 21 bases between them. The DNA for the CDR3 is TGTGCCAGTAAAGGACTGTCGCGGGACAGCTACGAGCAGTACTTC. It is translated as CASKGLSRDSYEQYF.

The J gene is TRBJ1-5, the V gene TRBV5-6; tentatively, D is TRBD1 (5 bases). The germline V gene has CDR1 SGHDT and CDR2 YYEEEE. CDR3 length: 15 residues. V dropped 3 bases and J dropped 5 bases, with 15 bases sitting between them. CDR3 coding DNA: TGTGCCAGCAGCTCCCTTGGCTGGGGGGATCAGCCCCAGCATTTT. Translation gives CASSSLGWGDQPQHF. Drawing the rest from reference TRBV5-6 and TRBJ1-5, the complete variable domain is DAGVTQSPTHLIKTRGQQVTLRCSPKSGHDTVSWYQQALGQGPQFIFQYYEEEERQRGNFPDRFSGHQFPNYSSELNVNALLLGDSALYLCASSSLGWGDQPQHFGDGTRLSIL.

The CDR3 here is CASSLPLGGTEAFF. DNA for the CDR3: TGTGCCAGTAGTCTCCCCTTAGGGGGCACTGAAGCTTTCTTT. J is TRBJ1-1 and V is TRBV19; D is possibly TRBD1 (6 bases). CDR1 is LNHDA and CDR2 is SQIVND in the germline V gene (reference sequence). Trimming took 5 bases from V and 4 from J, leaving 14 bases between them. There are 14 residues in the CDR3.

With regard to this clone: The sample has other DNA sequences that encode this CDR3 too. The chain is built from TRBV19 and TRBJ1-1; D unclear. Per the germline V gene, CDR1 is LNHDA and CDR2 is SQIVND (reference sequence). The CDR3 runs 13 residues. The ends were cut back, 3 bases at V and 1 base at J, with 6 bases in the middle. CDR3 bases: TGTGCCAGTAGTATTGGAGCGAACACTGAAGCTTTCTTT. Its translation: CASSIGANTEAFF.

The genes are TRBV4-2 and TRBJ1-5; D uncertain. In germline, CDR1 is LGHNA, CDR2 YNFKEQ. V dropped 0 bases and J dropped 7 bases, with 13 bases sitting between them. The CDR3 totals 15 residues. The DNA for the CDR3 is TGTGCCAGCAGCCAAGAAAGGGAAGGTTTACAGCCCCAGCATTTT. It translates to CASSQEREGLQPQHF.

A single count supports this clone. Other nucleotide sequences from this sample produce the same CDR3. The chain joins TRBV9 to TRBJ2-5; D is undetermined. This CDR3 region has 15 residues. V was cut by 0 bases and J by 0 bases, with 9 bases left in between. Germline CDR1 and CDR2: SGDLS and YYNGEE. CDR3 DNA sequence: TGTGCCAGCAGCGTAGGGGCAGCCTACCAAGAGACCCAGTACTTC. Translated, it gives CASSVGAAYQETQYF.

This clone showed up just once. This chain joins TRBV5-4 and TRBJ2-7; 8 nucleotides agree with TRBD1. The germline CDR1 and CDR2 sequences are SGHNT and YYREEE (reference sequence). V dropped 4 bases and J dropped 2; count of bases not matched to a gene: 5. The CDR3 is made up of 14 amino acids. CDR3 sequence reads: CASSPRQGPYEQYF. The CDR3 bases are TGTGCCAGCAGCCCCCGACAGGGGCCCTACGAGCAGTACTTC.

This clone was counted a few times. The CDR3 DNA sequence: TGTGCCAGCAGCCCTCACCGGGACTATAATTCACCCCTCCACTTT. This codes for CASSPHRDYNSPLHF. V usage is TRBV7-9 and J usage is TRBJ1-6; D is unresolved. The CDR3 sequence is 15 residues long. Germline V gene data show CDR1 as SEHNR and CDR2 as FQNEAQ (reference sequence). With 5 bases removed from V and 3 bases from J, the gap between germline ends came to 11 bases.

This clone occurred a few times. V and J are TRBV9 and TRBJ1-4; a possible D gene is TRBD1 (6 bases). V dropped 3 bases and J dropped 0 bases, with 12 bases sitting between them. The length of the CDR3 is 16 residues. Germline-derived CDR1 and CDR2 are SGDLS and YYNGEE. CDR3 nucleotide sequence: TGTGCCAGCAGCGGGGGACAAATTGCAACTAATGAAAAACTGTTTTTT. It specifies CASSGGQIATNEKLFF.

The chain combines TRBV5-4 with TRBJ2-3, with D possibly being TRBD1 or TRBD2 (5 bases each). Germline CDR1 SGHNT, CDR2 YYREEE (reference sequence). Deletions cut 4 bases from V and 1 base from J, with 19 bases between. CDR3 length: 17 residues. CDR3: CASSDGGIPGRTDTQYF. CDR3 nucleotides: TGTGCCAGCAGCGATGGTGGGATTCCGGGGCGCACAGATACGCAGTATTTT.

This clone has a single count. CDR3 nucleotide sequence: TGTGCCAGCAGCCTACTAGCGGGGGGCGATTCCGGCACAGATACGCAGTATTTT. It codes for CASSLLAGGDSGTDTQYF. The chain uses TRBV5-5 and TRBJ2-3; 12 positions agree with TRBD2. Germline V gene data show CDR1 as SGHKS and CDR2 as YYEKEE (reference sequence). V was pared by 4 bases and J by 1 base, with 10 bases of the junction left unmatched. This CDR3 has 18 amino acids.

In its sample, this clone was seen once. The rearrangement links TRBV6-5 to TRBJ1-2; no definite D call. V was clipped by 2 bases and J by 1 base, with 5 bases between them. Germline lookup yields CDR1 MNHEY and CDR2 SVGAGI. The CDR3 loop spans 13 amino acids. This CDR3 reads CASSYDLNYGYTF. The CDR3 region has the DNA TGTGCCAGCAGTTACGACCTTAACTATGGCTACACCTTC.

This clone was seen just once. This chain connects TRBV7-9 to TRBJ2-5, with TRBD2 matching 7 bases. The CDR3 length is 15 residues. The V gene's germline CDR1 is SEHNR and CDR2 FQNEAQ (reference sequence). V lost 6 bases, J lost 1 base, and 8 bases stayed unmatched. The CDR3 here is CASRRTRGAQETQYF. CDR3 nucleotides: TGTGCCAGCAGGAGGACTAGAGGTGCCCAAGAGACCCAGTACTTC. Complete variable domain (other parts from reference TRBV7-9 and TRBJ2-5): DTGVSQNPRHKITKRGQNVTFRCDPISEHNRLYWYRQTLGQGPEFLTYFQNEAQLEKSRLLSDRFSAERPKGSFSTLEIQRTEQGDSAMYLCASRRTRGAQETQYFGPGTRLLVL.